The 30 T cell receptor beta chains listed next were all sequenced from one sample in a study of blood T cell repertoires in COVID-19. Clones were read by immunoSEQ multiplex PCR, and TCRdb kept only the in-frame ones, dropping some. In the table there are approximately 360,000 clones, 90% of which are singletons. The sample consisted of peripheral blood. The source of these receptors is a young man with active or convalescent COVID-19.

The gene calls are TRBV19 and TRBJ2-7; 12 bases align to TRBD2. The length of the CDR3 is 15 residues. V lost 4 bases and J lost 5; bases outside the gene matches: 6. Germline V gene data show CDR1 as LNHDA and CDR2 as SQIVND (reference sequence). The CDR3 bases are TGTGCCAGTAGTAAGACTAGCGGGAGTTTCGACGAGCAGTACTTC. Amino acids: CASSKTSGSFDEQYF.

This clone was seen a single time. The chain has TRBV15 and TRBJ2-7; D is possibly TRBD1 (5 bases). With 3 bases removed from V and 0 bases from J, the gap between germline ends came to 15 bases. The CDR3 is 16 residues long. Germline V lookup: CDR1 LNHNV, CDR2 YYDKDF (reference sequence). CDR3 residues: CATSRPRVHGSYEQYF. CDR3 coding DNA: TGTGCCACCAGCAGGCCCAGGGTTCACGGCTCCTACGAGCAGTACTTC.

For this clone: A junction boundary mismatches the germline segment, possibly from a read error. The chain recombines TRBV18 with TRBJ2-6, with D maybe TRBD1 (5 bases). CDR3 length equals 15 residues. Germline CDR1 KGHSH, CDR2 LQKENI. CDR3 region: CASSPQGPGANVLTF. CDR3 bases: TGTGCCAGCTCACCACAGGGTCCTGGGGCCAACGTGCTGACTTTC.

In this sample, this clone turned up a few times. In nucleotides, the CDR3 is TGTGCCAGTAGATCCACGGGTTTAGAGTTCACTTCGGGAAATGGCTACACCTTC. It specifies CASRSTGLEFTSGNGYTF. The V gene is TRBV19, the J gene TRBJ1-2; D remains unclear. The germline V and J ends were trimmed by 6 bases and 6 bases, with 29 bases remaining between them. In germline, CDR1 is LNHDA, CDR2 SQIVND (reference sequence). This CDR3 has 18 residues.

The chain recombines TRBV7-9 with TRBJ2-3; TRBD1 matches at 9 bases. In germline, CDR1 is SEHNR, CDR2 FQNEAQ (reference sequence). CDR3 length: 15 amino acids. V lost 5 bases, J lost 5 bases, and 8 bases stayed unmatched. CDR3 sequence (DNA): TGTGCCAGCAGCGCAAGTACAGGGGGCCTAGATACGCAGTATTTT. It yields the protein CASSASTGGLDTQYF.

This chain connects TRBV3-1 (or the pseudogene TRBV3-2) to TRBJ2-7; 7 bases fit TRBD1. The length of the CDR3 is 13 residues. V dropped 2 bases and J dropped 6; count of bases not matched to a gene: 4. CDR1 and CDR2 (germline): LGHDT, YNNKEL (reference sequence). CDR3 bases: TGTGCCAGCAGCCAAAGACGGGACAGCGAGCAGTACTTC. Amino acids: CASSQRRDSEQYF.

The chain recombines TRBV6-1 with TRBJ2-7; a possible D gene is TRBD2 (6 bases). Germline V gene data show CDR1 as MNHNS and CDR2 as SASEGT. This CDR3 is built from 15 residues. Trimming removed 7 bases from V and 0 bases from J, with 16 bases in between. Here the CDR3 reads CASKYSGASSYEQYF. DNA for the CDR3: TGTGCCAGCAAATATTCGGGAGCGAGCTCCTACGAGCAGTACTTC.

V gene TRBV6-6 combines with J gene TRBJ1-1, with no clear D. This CDR3 spans 14 amino acids. CDR1 and CDR2 (germline): MNHNY, SVGAGI (reference sequence). V was cut by 6 bases and J by 1 base, with 12 bases left in between. The CDR3 is CASRPPARNTEAFF. The DNA of the CDR3 is TGTGCCAGCAGACCTCCCGCGAGGAACACTGAAGCTTTCTTT.

The J gene is TRBJ2-2, the V gene TRBV19; 8 bases fit TRBD2. With V trimmed by 6 bases and J by 0 bases, 6 bases remained unmatched. This CDR3 spans 16 amino acids. Per germline, CDR1 LNHDA and CDR2 SQIVND (reference sequence). CDR3 nucleotide sequence: TGTGCCAGTAGGATTAGCGGGGTCGCGAACACCGGGGAGCTGTTTTTT. As protein: CASRISGVANTGELFF.

The chain uses TRBV5-1 and TRBJ1-2; 8 nucleotides agree with TRBD1. The trim removed 5 bases at V and 8 bases at J, leaving 8 bases unmatched. The CDR3 is 13 amino acids. Germline CDR1 SGHRS, CDR2 YFSETQ. This CDR3 reads CASRDTGQGGYTF. The DNA for the CDR3 is TGCGCCAGCAGGGACACCGGACAGGGCGGCTACACCTTC. Using reference TRBV5-1 and TRBJ1-2 for the parts outside the CDR3, the full variable domain is KAGVTQTPRYLIKTRGQQVTLSCSPISGHRSVSWYQQTPGQGLQFLFEYFSETQRNKGNFPGRFSGRQFSNSRSEMNVSTLELGDSALYLCASRDTGQGGYTFGSGTRLTVV.

This chain links TRBV2 with TRBJ2-5; 7 bases line up with TRBD1. This CDR3 has 15 amino acids. Germline CDR1 reads SNHLY; CDR2 reads FYNNEI. Unmatched junction bases numbered 9, after V lost 6 bases and J lost 2 bases. CDR3 nucleotides: TGTGCCAGCAGACGACAGGGAAGTCTTCAAGAGACCCAGTACTTC. This translates into CASRRQGSLQETQYF. Based on the CDR3 plus reference TRBV2 and TRBJ2-5, the full variable domain is EPEVTQTPSHQVTQMGQEVILRCVPISNHLYFYWYRQILGQKVEFLVSFYNNEISEKSEIFDDQFSVERPDGSNFTLKIRSTKLEDSAMYFCASRRQGSLQETQYFGPGTRLLVL.

The chain couples TRBV5-1 to TRBJ2-2, with 7 bases aligning to TRBD2. The CDR3 covers 15 residues. J lost 7 bases, V lost 4 bases, and 10 bases had no gene match. Germline loops: CDR1 SGHRS, CDR2 YFSETQ. The CDR3: CASSLYWAGDGELFF. In nucleotides, the CDR3 is TGCGCCAGCAGCCTCTACTGGGCGGGGGACGGGGAGCTGTTTTTT.

This clone has a single count. The same CDR3 arises from other DNA sequences in this sample as well. The chain uses TRBV27 and TRBJ2-5, with TRBD1 matching 10 bases. Germline V lookup: CDR1 MNHEY, CDR2 SMNVEV (reference sequence). The CDR3 loop spans 12 amino acids. J lost 5 bases, V lost 8 bases, and 2 bases had no gene match. The CDR3 spells CASRTGGETQYF. The CDR3 DNA sequence: TGTGCCAGCCGGACAGGGGGTGAGACCCAGTACTTC.

The count of this clone is one. The rearrangement joins TRBV18 to TRBJ2-7, with 7 nucleotides matching TRBD1. Germline CDR1 reads KGHSH; CDR2 reads LQKENI. The CDR3 spans 14 residues. J was trimmed by 2 bases and V by 3 bases; bases with no gene match: 4. CDR3 DNA: TGTGCCAGCTCACCCGGGACAGCCGCCTACGAGCAGTACTTC. Protein product: CASSPGTAAYEQYF.

The chain is built from TRBV28 and TRBJ1-3, with TRBD1 matching over 7 bases. Germline V gene data show CDR1 as MDHEN and CDR2 as SYDVKM. Trimming took 8 bases from V and 2 from J; bases not matched to a gene: 6. The CDR3 covers 14 residues. The CDR3 region is CASVEGGAGNTIYF. CDR3 nucleotides: TGTGCCAGCGTCGAAGGGGGCGCTGGAAACACCATATATTTT.

The rearrangement links TRBV27 to TRBJ2-2, with D possibly TRBD2 on 6 matching bases. Trimming cost V 2 bases and J 4 bases, with 14 bases left between them. Germline CDR1 MNHEY, CDR2 SMNVEV (reference sequence). The CDR3 is made up of 16 amino acids. CDR3 region: CASSLRRDSFTGELFF. The CDR3 coding sequence is TGTGCCAGCAGTTTACGCCGGGACTCCTTCACCGGGGAGCTGTTTTTT.

The gene calls are TRBV6-5 and TRBJ1-4; D might be TRBD1 (6 bases). CDR1 is MNHEY and CDR2 is SVGAGI in the germline V gene. This CDR3 spans 16 amino acids. With 2 bases removed from V and 0 bases from J, the gap between germline ends came to 10 bases. The CDR3 DNA reads as TGTGCCAGCAGTTACGGACAGCCTGCAACTAATGAAAAACTGTTTTTT. Translated, it gives CASSYGQPATNEKLFF.

The J gene is TRBJ2-7, the V gene TRBV28; 14 bases fit TRBD2. J gave up 5 bases and V 5 bases, and 8 bases lay outside the gene matches. In germline, CDR1 is MDHEN, CDR2 SYDVKM. CDR3 size: 16 residues. CDR3 nucleotide sequence: TGTGCCAGCAGTGAGGGACTAGCGGGAGCAACGAACGAGCAGTACTTC. Translated, it gives CASSEGLAGATNEQYF.

The V call is TRBV7-2, the J call TRBJ2-1; 10 bases are shared with TRBD1. Germline V gives CDR1 SGHTA, CDR2 FQGNSA. The CDR3 length is 15 residues. V was pared by 5 bases and J by 5 bases, with 6 bases of the junction left unmatched. The CDR3: CASSLQGQGHNEQFF. The CDR3 DNA reads TGTGCCAGCAGCCTACAGGGACAGGGGCACAATGAGCAGTTCTTC.

The rearrangement links TRBV7-3 to TRBJ2-1; TRBD1 agrees at 10 bases. After removal of 1 base from V and 7 bases from J, the junction contained 4 bases not matched to a gene. The CDR3 covers 15 residues. The germline V gene has CDR1 SGHTA and CDR2 FQGTGA. The CDR3 here is CASSLRDRGYNEQFF. CDR3 coding DNA: TGTGCCAGCAGCTTAAGGGACAGGGGTTATAATGAGCAGTTCTTC.

V gene TRBV7-8 combines with J gene TRBJ2-1; TRBD2 matches 7 bases. The CDR3 runs 15 residues. Germline V gene sequence: CDR1 SGHVS, CDR2 FQNEAQ. With V trimmed by 1 base and J by 8 bases, 8 bases remained unmatched. CDR3 nucleotide sequence: TGTGCCAGCAGCTTAGGGACTAGTCGTGACCATGAGCAGTTCTTC. Amino acids: CASSLGTSRDHEQFF.

The V gene is TRBV9, the J gene TRBJ1-1; D remains unclear. Trimming pared 3 bases from V and 0 bases from J, leaving 21 bases between. CDR1 SGDLS and CDR2 YYNGEE come from the germline V gene. The CDR3 runs to 18 residues. CDR3 sequence (DNA): TGTGCCAGCAGCGCCGATACTATAGGGAGCGGTATGAACACTGAAGCTTTCTTT. Its translation is CASSADTIGSGMNTEAFF. Drawing the rest from reference TRBV9 and TRBJ1-1, the complete variable domain is DSGVTQTPKHLITATGQRVTLRCSPRSGDLSVYWYQQSLDQGLQFLIQYYNGEERAKGNILERFSAQQFPDLHSELNLSSLELGDSALYFCASSADTIGSGMNTEAFFGQGTRLTVV.

This chain links TRBV6-5 with TRBJ1-5; D gene ambiguous. V was pared by 5 bases and J by 3 bases, with 14 bases between. Germline V gives CDR1 MNHEY, CDR2 SVGAGI. There are 15 residues in the CDR3. CDR3 in DNA: TGTGCCAGCAGTCCCGACAATGCGTTCAATCAGCCCCAGCATTTT. Protein: CASSPDNAFNQPQHF.

The chain has TRBV18 and TRBJ1-1; 7 bases are a match to TRBD1. Trimming at V came to 5 bases and at J to 5 bases, leaving 11 bases not matched to a gene. The CDR3 extends over 15 amino acids. CDR1 KGHSH and CDR2 LQKENI come from the germline V gene. The CDR3 nucleotides read TGTGCCAGCTCATCCCAGAGTTCAGGGGGAACTGAAGCTTTCTTT. As protein: CASSSQSSGGTEAFF.

The J gene is TRBJ2-3, the V gene TRBV6-1; 11 positions agree with TRBD1. Germline values: CDR1 MNHNS, CDR2 SASEGT. CDR3 length: 16 residues. Trimming at V came to 2 bases and at J to 6 bases, leaving 7 bases not matched to a gene. CDR3 in DNA: TGTGCCAGCAGTGAAAGGGGGACAGGGGGTACGGATACGCAGTATTTT. Translating gives CASSERGTGGTDTQYF.

The chain uses TRBV5-1 and TRBJ2-5, with D possibly matching TRBD1 (6 bases). The ends were cut back, 3 bases at V and 5 bases at J, with 11 bases in the middle. The CDR3 sequence is 13 residues long. Germline CDR1 reads SGHRS; CDR2 reads YFSETQ. The CDR3 DNA reads as TGCGCCAGCAGCTCCACAGGGCGGGAGACCCAGTACTTC. Translated: CASSSTGRETQYF.

The chain links TRBV18 to TRBJ1-6; D gene unclear. V lost 3 bases to trimming and J lost 9 bases, with 12 bases between them. Germline lookup yields CDR1 KGHSH and CDR2 LQKENI. The length of the CDR3 is 14 residues. The CDR3 DNA is TGTGCCAGCTCACCCGACGGGAAGGTTTCACCCCTCCACTTT. This encodes CASSPDGKVSPLHF.

This clone was detected once. The chain links TRBV27 to TRBJ2-3; 8 bases agree with TRBD2. Trimming removed 3 bases from V and 6 bases from J; junction bases left unmatched: 2. Germline CDR1 MNHEY, CDR2 SMNVEV (reference sequence). The CDR3 has 13 residues. The CDR3: CASSFAGGDTQYF. CDR3 in DNA: TGTGCCAGCAGTTTCGCGGGAGGTGATACGCAGTATTTT.

The rearrangement joins TRBV6-5 to TRBJ2-2, with D hard to call. Trimming pared 0 bases from V and 1 base from J, leaving 6 bases between. CDR3 length: 15 amino acids. Germline-derived CDR1 and CDR2 are MNHEY and SVGAGI. CDR3 bases: TGTGCCAGCAGTTACTCGAACTTGAACACCGGGGAGCTGTTTTTT. Encoded protein: CASSYSNLNTGELFF.

V usage is TRBV5-6 and J usage is TRBJ2-7; the D gene is possibly TRBD1 (5 bases). V was trimmed by 2 bases and J by 2 bases, leaving 14 bases between them. The germline gives CDR1 SGHDT, CDR2 YYEEEE. This CDR3 contains 15 residues. CDR3 loop: CASSFLGRVAYEQYF. CDR3 DNA: TGTGCCAGCAGCTTTTTGGGCAGGGTCGCCTACGAGCAGTACTTC.